The clone carrying this T cell receptor beta chain was counted a few times. Its antigen is still unknown. This record comes from a study of T-cell memory formation after mild COVID-19. Trimming left V 8 bases short and J 4 bases short, with 17 bases between. This CDR3 spans 13 amino acids. Germline CDR1 reads DFQATT; CDR2 reads SNEGSKA (reference sequence). Broader study findings: CD4+ contracting clones were found mainly in CM and EM, and CD8+ ones in EMRA. That cross-reactive memory joined was suggested by some responding clones appearing in pre-infection memory.

TCRdb fed the 5' RACE reads into MiXCR, producing one record per CDR3 protein. The sample contains roughly 610,000 distinct CDR3 sequences, 17% of which appear only once. This receptor was taken from an adult woman who had mild COVID-19 (a few samples of this study predate the infection). Cell type and time point are not known. What was sequenced was PBMCs or a T cell subset sorted from them (not recorded which). The chain couples TRBV20-1 to TRBJ2-5, with a possible D match to TRBD1 (6 bases). CDR3 coding DNA: TGCAGTCAGACGAGTAGAGGGGGAGAGACCCAGTACTTC. It is translated as CSQTSRGGETQYF.